The sequence of this T cell receptor (beta chain) was determined in a study of human T cells and chemical hapten exposure. The germline CDR1 and CDR2 sequences are DFQATT and SNEGSKA (reference sequence). Trimming pared 2 bases from V and 3 bases from J, leaving 26 bases between. This CDR3 is 18 amino acids long. TCRdb passed the RACE reads through MiXCR, listing each CDR3 protein once. The data hold roughly 120,000 distinct CDR3 sequences, with approximately 9.5% observed a single time. The sample's time point: healthy volunteer bleed at 2 weeks. Whole blood, unfractionated, served as the material for total RNA extraction.

The genes are TRBV20-1 and TRBJ2-7; weak D call: TRBD2 (8 bases). The sequenced sample was whole blood. This clonotype was obtained from a male donor in good health. Some clones in this sample may be carry-over from other donors' samples. DNA of the CDR3: TGCAGTGCTAGACAGACGGGAGGGGGCGGTTGGAGGGGCTACGAGCAGTACTTC. It is translated as CSARQTGGGGWRGYEQYF.